The 20 T cell receptor beta chains given below trace back to one sample, sequenced in a study of radiotherapy plus CTLA-4 blockade in lung cancer. The table came from immunoSEQ multiplex PCR; TCRdb's copy has only in-frame clones and leaves some out. The table shows over 85,000 clones, with around 80% occurring only once. The sample here was peripheral blood, taken from a patient treated with radiotherapy plus ipilimumab. These receptors all come from a human donor with non-small cell lung cancer that progressed on radiotherapy plus ipilimumab.

The table lists this clone with a count of one. The gene calls are TRBV27 and TRBJ2-1; D is perhaps TRBD2 (6 bases). V shed 4 bases and J shed 6 bases, with 13 bases lying between them. This CDR3 contains 14 residues. Germline V gene sequence: CDR1 MNHEY, CDR2 SMNVEV (reference sequence). The CDR3 protein is CASSSRGSGNEQFF. The CDR3 DNA reads as TGTGCCAGCAGTTCCCGGGGTAGCGGCAATGAGCAGTTCTTC.

This chain uses TRBV2 with TRBJ2-3; no definite D call. This CDR3 has 11 amino acids. The V gene lost 4 bases and the J gene lost 9 bases, with 8 bases spanning the gap. Per germline, CDR1 SNHLY and CDR2 FYNNEI. CDR3 sequence reads: CASSAPGTQYF. As DNA, the CDR3 is TGTGCCAGCAGTGCCCCCGGGACGCAGTATTTT.

The DNA for the CDR3 is TGTGCCAGCAGCGGGAGACAGGGGTTTGGGGAGACCCAGTACTTC. This translates into CASSGRQGFGETQYF. The chain employs TRBV7-2 and TRBJ2-5, with TRBD1 matching 8 bases. The junction had 10 bases not matched to a gene; V was cut back by 5 bases and J by 5 bases. Germline CDR1 SGHTA, CDR2 FQGNSA. The CDR3 loop spans 15 amino acids.

This clone was observed a handful of times. The genes are TRBV10-2 and TRBJ2-1; weak D call: TRBD2 (6 bases). Trimming took off 3 bases at V and 2 bases at J, with 11 bases between the two ends. CDR1 and CDR2 (germline): WSHSY, SAAADI. The CDR3 runs 15 residues. The CDR3 loop reads CASSDGRGTYNEQFF. CDR3 bases: TGCGCCAGCAGTGATGGGCGGGGAACCTACAATGAGCAGTTCTTC.

The chain links TRBV11-2 to TRBJ2-1, with 13 bases fitting TRBD2. Germline CDR1 reads SGHAT; CDR2 reads FQNNGV. This CDR3 spans 20 amino acids. The V segment lost 0 bases and the J segment 7 bases; nucleotides outside the gene matches: 15. The CDR3 coding sequence is TGTGCCAGCAGCTTAGAACCGAGAACTAGCGGGAGGGCAATGGGGAATGAGCAGTTCTTC. Its translation is CASSLEPRTSGRAMGNEQFF. The full variable domain, with the rest looked up from reference TRBV11-2 and TRBJ2-1, is EAGVAQSPRYKIIEKRQSVAFWCNPISGHATLYWYQQILGQGPKLLIQFQNNGVVDDSQLPKDRFSAERLKGVDSTLKIQPAKLEDSAVYLCASSLEPRTSGRAMGNEQFFGPGTRLTVL.

The rearrangement uses TRBV27 and TRBJ1-1, with TRBD1 as a possible D gene (6 bases). The germline V gene encodes CDR1 MNHEY and CDR2 SMNVEV (reference sequence). The CDR3 loop spans 17 amino acids. V dropped 6 bases and J dropped 0 bases, with 20 bases sitting between them. CDR3: CASRGGGRAFMNTEAFF. DNA for the CDR3: TGTGCCAGCAGAGGCGGGGGCAGGGCTTTCATGAACACTGAAGCTTTCTTT.

Worth noting for this clone: An end of the junction differs from the germline gene, which may be a read error. The chain has TRBV2 and TRBJ2-7, with a tentative D call TRBD1 (5 bases). Germline CDR1 and CDR2: SNHLY and FYNNEI. The CDR3 is made up of 12 amino acids. CDR3 coding DNA: TGTGCCAGCGGTGAGTGGACATACGAGCAGTACTTC. Its protein is CASGEWTYEQYF.

This clone was recorded a few times. The CDR3 nucleotides read TGTGCCCTACAGGGATCCTCCTACGAGCAGTACTTC. This gives the protein CALQGSSYEQYF. V gene TRBV30 combines with J gene TRBJ2-7, with D maybe TRBD1 (6 bases). V shed 8 bases and J shed 0 bases, with 11 bases lying between them. This CDR3 has 12 residues. The germline CDR1 and CDR2 sequences are GTSNPN and SVGIG (reference sequence).

V is TRBV5-4 and J is TRBJ2-3, with D perhaps TRBD1 (6 bases). The CDR3 consists of 13 residues. Trimming removed 4 bases at V and 4 bases at J, with 10 bases between. The germline V gene encodes CDR1 SGHNT and CDR2 YYREEE (reference sequence). CDR3 region: CASSVTGSDTQYF. Here the CDR3 DNA reads TGTGCCAGCAGCGTTACAGGGTCAGATACGCAGTATTTT.

V gene TRBV28 combines with J gene TRBJ2-3, with a possible D match to TRBD2 (5 bases). The V end was cut by 7 bases, the J end by 2 bases, with 10 bases between. Germline V gene lookup returns CDR1 MDHEN and CDR2 SYDVKM. The CDR3 covers 13 residues. Here the CDR3 DNA reads TGTGCCAGCATGCTAGCTTCCACAGATACGCAGTATTTT. Its translation is CASMLASTDTQYF.

In nucleotides, the CDR3 is TGTGCCAGCCTAGCGGGAGGGGCACCTGGCACAGATACGCAGTATTTT. Its protein product is CASLAGGAPGTDTQYF. The gene calls are TRBV6-6 and TRBJ2-3, with 12 bases aligning to TRBD2. There are 16 residues in the CDR3. Trimming cost V 8 bases and J 1 base; bases outside gene matches: 7. Per germline, CDR1 MNHNY and CDR2 SVGAGI (reference sequence).

This chain connects TRBV13 to TRBJ1-1, with a tentative D call TRBD1 (6 bases). The germline V gene encodes CDR1 PRHDT and CDR2 FYEKMQ (reference sequence). The germline V and J ends were trimmed by 3 bases and 6 bases, with 14 bases remaining between them. CDR3 length: 14 amino acids. The CDR3 DNA sequence: TGTGCCAGCAGCTTGGGACACCCACCGCCTGAAGCTTTCTTT. It is translated as CASSLGHPPPEAFF. Combining the CDR3 with reference TRBV13 and TRBJ1-1 gives the whole variable domain AAGVIQSPRHLIKEKRETATLKCYPIPRHDTVYWYQQGPGQDPQFLISFYEKMQSDKGSIPDRFSAQQFSDYHSELNMSSLELGDSALYFCASSLGHPPPEAFFGQGTRLTVV.

The chain couples TRBV10-1 to TRBJ2-7; tentative D call: TRBD2 (5 bases). The CDR3 consists of 13 residues. CDR1 is WNHNN and CDR2 is SYGVQD in the germline V gene (reference sequence). The V gene lost 7 bases and the J gene lost 3 bases, with 13 bases spanning the gap. The chain's CDR3 is CASTGILNYEQYV. The CDR3, as DNA: TGCGCCAGCACCGGGATACTAAACTACGAGCAGTACGTC.

CDR3 nucleotides: TGTGCCAGCAGCCCAGGGACAGGGGTAAAGCTGTTTTTT. Amino acids: CASSPGTGVKLFF. The gene calls are TRBV7-9 and TRBJ2-2; 10 nucleotides agree with TRBD1. The CDR3 is 13 residues long. V lost 5 bases and J lost 12; bases outside the gene matches: 6. The germline gives CDR1 SEHNR, CDR2 FQNEAQ (reference sequence). Combining the CDR3 with reference TRBV7-9 and TRBJ2-2 gives the whole variable domain DTGVSQNPRHKITKRGQNVTFRCDPISEHNRLYWYRQTLGQGPEFLTYFQNEAQLEKSRLLSDRFSAERPKGSFSTLEIQRTEQGDSAMYLCASSPGTGVKLFFGEGSRLTVL.

The genes are TRBV7-3 and TRBJ2-1; 14 nucleotides agree with TRBD2. Germline V gives CDR1 SGHTA, CDR2 FQGTGA. V lost 2 bases, J lost 9 bases, and 6 bases stayed unmatched. The length of the CDR3 is 16 residues. CDR3 sequence (DNA): TGTGCCAGCAGCTTAGAGGGGACTAGCGGGAGTTTTGAGCAGTTCTTC. It specifies CASSLEGTSGSFEQFF.

This chain joins TRBV7-2 and TRBJ1-1; a possible D gene is TRBD1 (5 bases). The CDR3 contains 15 residues. CDR1 is SGHTA and CDR2 is FQGNSA in the germline V gene. V was clipped by 1 base and J by 2 bases, with 11 bases between them. CDR3 DNA: TGTGCCAGCAGCTTAGACTCGGGGCTTAACACTGAAGCTTTCTTT. It is translated as CASSLDSGLNTEAFF.

The chain carries TRBV29-1 and TRBJ2-5, with D possibly TRBD1 on 5 matching bases. The CDR3 spans 12 residues. Trimming shortened V by 4 bases and J by 2 bases, and 8 bases separated the two germline ends. Germline CDR1 SQVTM, CDR2 ANQGSEA. The CDR3 nucleotides read TGCAGCGTTGGAACAGGTCAAGAGACCCAGTACTTC. Protein: CSVGTGQETQYF.

The chain couples TRBV6-5 to TRBJ1-4, with D unclear. Germline CDR1 reads MNHEY; CDR2 reads SVGAGI. The V end was cut by 8 bases, the J end by 5 bases, with 9 bases between. CDR3 length: 12 residues. CDR3: CASRRLNEKLFF. The CDR3 region has the DNA TGTGCCAGCCGGAGGCTGAATGAAAAACTGTTTTTT.

J is TRBJ1-4 and V is TRBV6-1; D possibly corresponds to TRBD1 (6 bases). Germline CDR1 is MNHNS and CDR2 is SASEGT. This CDR3 spans 15 amino acids. The V gene lost 6 bases and the J gene lost 11 bases, with 22 bases spanning the gap. CDR3 region: CASRGTGRFLKKLFF. Written as DNA, the CDR3 is TGTGCCAGCAGGGGTACAGGGAGGTTCCTGAAGAAACTGTTTTTT.

This clone has only one observation. The gene calls are TRBV4-1 and TRBJ1-2; D might be TRBD1 (5 bases). Trimming removed 2 bases from V and 0 bases from J, with 16 bases in between. The CDR3 has 17 residues. CDR1 MGHRA and CDR2 YSYEKL come from the germline V gene. CDR3 in DNA: TGCGCCAGCAGCCAAAGGACAACCGGTACTTCTAACTATGGCTACACCTTC. Its protein product is CASSQRTTGTSNYGYTF.